This T cell receptor (beta chain) is drawn from a study of CD8+ T cells in alopecia areata. Extracted RNA was reverse transcribed into cDNA, the sequencing template. The method was immunoSEQ multiplex PCR; TCRdb's version includes in-frame clones alone and lacks a portion of them. The repertoire has roughly 100,000 clones, 70% to 90% of them found once; the top ten carry 11%. Treatment in this sample: oral pan-JAK inhibitor, 5-10 mg twice daily. The TCR originated in a human donor with alopecia areata. The source material was CD8+ T cells sorted from blood, sampled at approximately week 30, from a patient treated with tofacitinib.

The DNA for the CDR3 is TGTGCCAGCAGCTTAAAGATCGGCTCTGGAAACACCATATATTTT. This sequence encodes CASSLKIGSGNTIYF. The chain uses TRBV7-3 and TRBJ1-3, with D unclear. The germline gives CDR1 SGHTA, CDR2 FQGTGA. Trimming cost V 1 base and J 0 bases, with 7 bases left between them. This CDR3 is built from 15 residues.